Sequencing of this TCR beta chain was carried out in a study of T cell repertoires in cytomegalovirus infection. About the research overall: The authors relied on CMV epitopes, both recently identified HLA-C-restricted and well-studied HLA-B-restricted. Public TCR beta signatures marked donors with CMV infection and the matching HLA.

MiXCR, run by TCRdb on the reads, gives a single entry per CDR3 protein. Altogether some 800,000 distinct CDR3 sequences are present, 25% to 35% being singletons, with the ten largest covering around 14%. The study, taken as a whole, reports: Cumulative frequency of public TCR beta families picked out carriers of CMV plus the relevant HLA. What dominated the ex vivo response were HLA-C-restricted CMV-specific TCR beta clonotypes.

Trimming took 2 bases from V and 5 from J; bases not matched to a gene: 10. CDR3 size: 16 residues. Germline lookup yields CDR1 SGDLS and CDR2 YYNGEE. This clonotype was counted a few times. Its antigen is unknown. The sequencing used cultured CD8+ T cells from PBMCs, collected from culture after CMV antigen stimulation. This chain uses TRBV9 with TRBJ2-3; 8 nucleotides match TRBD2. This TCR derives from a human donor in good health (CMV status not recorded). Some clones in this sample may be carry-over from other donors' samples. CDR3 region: CASSVGLAGRKDTQYF. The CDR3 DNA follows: TGTGCCAGCAGCGTTGGGTTAGCGGGGAGAAAAGATACGCAGTATTTT.